This record concerns one TCR beta chain sequence. This record comes from a study of blood T cell repertoires in COVID-19. The wider study: T cells, B-cell-depleted T cells, or PBMCs provided the cDNA or gDNA that served as material.

There are 17 residues in the CDR3. Germline lookup yields CDR1 SGHNT and CDR2 YYREEE (reference sequence). After removal of 2 bases from V and 9 bases from J, the junction contained 9 bases not matched to a gene. In the original analysis: Amplification of reference gene primers provided the estimated nucleated cell counts. The assay was immunoSEQ multiplex PCR, and TCRdb's table has in-frame clones only and misses some. The V and J calls and clone size are taken from that table; D and trimming were inferred from the DNA. The repertoire includes under 200,000 clones, roughly 90% of them detected once, and 0.53% sits in the top ten.

Sequenced input: peripheral blood. The receptor was isolated from a man in his fifties with acute or convalescent COVID-19. V usage is TRBV5-4 and J usage is TRBJ2-1; 15 bases fit TRBD2. CDR3 coding DNA: TGTGCCAGCAGCTTCGGGACTAGCGGGGGGCGGGTTCGTGAGCAGTTCTTC. This sequence encodes CASSFGTSGGRVREQFF.